This is a list of T cell receptor beta chains from one sample in a study of T cell responses to AZD1222 COVID-19 vaccine. The data were produced by immunoSEQ multiplex PCR, yet TCRdb's version contains in-frame clones alone and is incomplete. The sample lists fewer than 110,000 clones; roughly nine tenths were seen once. The sequencing here drew on peripheral blood, taken on day 0 of AZD1222 vaccination. The receptors derive from an adult in good health. CDR3s include the opening cysteine and the closing phenylalanine or tryptophan. A D gene is named only where the DNA matches it firmly. The size of a clone is reported for some rows only, either as once, few or many, or as a class for expanded clones.

size,D,J,V,CDR3,DNA
NA,TRBD2,TRBJ2-2,TRBV9,CASSATSGANTGELFF,TGTGCCAGCAGCGCGACTAGCGGGGCGAACACCGGGGAGCTGTTTTTT
NA,NA,TRBJ2-1,TRBV28,CASGDGQFF,TGTGCCTCCGGGGACGGGCAGTTCTTC
NA,NA,TRBJ2-1,TRBV19,CASSIFLGVTSHEQFF,TGTGCCAGTAGTATTTTCCTGGGGGTGACTTCTCACGAGCAGTTCTTC
NA,NA,TRBJ2-7,TRBV12-3/TRBV12-4,CASGMGEPYEQYF,TGTGCCAGCGGTATGGGGGAGCCCTACGAGCAGTACTTC
NA,TRBD1,TRBJ1-6,TRBV30,CASDRGGSPLHF,TGTGCCTCTGACAGGGGCGGCTCACCCCTCCACTTT
NA,TRBD2,TRBJ2-3,TRBV24-1,CATRSGRANTQYF,TGTGCCACCCGTAGCGGGAGGGCCAATACGCAGTATTTT
NA,NA,TRBJ2-1,TRBV28,CASSSDGGGWNEQFF,TGTGCCAGCAGTTCCGACGGGGGCGGATGGAATGAGCAGTTCTTC
NA,TRBD1,TRBJ1-1,TRBV7-8,CASSRDRGRNTEAFF,TGTGCCAGCAGCCGAGACAGGGGGCGTAACACTGAAGCTTTCTTT
NA,NA,TRBJ2-1,TRBV14,CASSQGRSALGNEQFF,TGTGCCAGCAGCCAAGGTCGATCGGCCCTAGGCAATGAGCAGTTCTTC
NA,NA,TRBJ1-1,TRBV10-3,CAITPRGGTEAFF,TGTGCCATCACCCCGAGGGGGGGAACTGAAGCTTTCTTT
NA,NA,TRBJ1-5,TRBV6-5,CASKVGPDPQHF,TGTGCCAGCAAAGTTGGCCCGGATCCCCAGCATTTT
NA,NA,TRBJ2-5,TRBV27,CASGGRLRETQYF,TGTGCCAGCGGCGGACGGTTGAGGGAGACCCAGTACTTC
NA,NA,TRBJ1-3,TRBV19,CASKETSGNTIYF,TGTGCCAGTAAAGAGACCTCTGGAAACACCATATATTTT
NA,TRBD1,TRBJ2-7,TRBV27,CASSLGTGLSYEQYF,TGTGCCAGCAGTTTAGGGACAGGCCTTTCCTACGAGCAGTACTTC
NA,NA,TRBJ2-7,TRBV28,CASSLGTFYEQYF,TGTGCCAGCAGTTTAGGGACTTTCTACGAGCAGTACTTC
NA,NA,TRBJ1-4,TRBV7-6,CASSPEGATNEKLFF,TGTGCCAGCAGCCCAGAGGGGGCAACTAATGAAAAACTGTTTTTT
NA,NA,TRBJ2-5,TRBV4-2,CASNQGRDWETQYF,TGTGCCAGCAATCAGGGGCGAGACTGGGAGACCCAGTACTTC
once,TRBD1,TRBJ2-7,TRBV2,CASKGQASSYEQYF,TGTGCCAGCAAGGGACAGGCCAGCTCCTACGAGCAGTACTTC
NA,TRBD2,TRBJ2-2,TRBV7-3,CASSLGLAANTGELFF,TGTGCCAGCAGCTTAGGACTAGCCGCGAACACCGGGGAGCTGTTTTTT
once,NA,TRBJ1-1,TRBV29-1,CSVEGSFGRTNTEAFF,TGCAGCGTTGAAGGCTCTTTTGGCCGGACGAACACTGAAGCTTTCTTT
NA,NA,TRBJ1-3,TRBV7-2,CASSQQVTGNTIYF,TGTGCCAGCAGCCAACAGGTTACTGGAAACACCATATATTTT
NA,TRBD2,TRBJ2-7,TRBV6-2/TRBV6-3,CASSRTSGSWRTMQYF,TGTGCCAGCAGTCGGACTAGCGGGAGCTGGCGTACGATGCAGTACTTC
NA,NA,TRBJ1-4,TRBV7-2,CASSLVGGTNEKLFF,TGTGCCAGCAGCTTAGTGGGGGGAACTAATGAAAAACTGTTTTTT
once,NA,TRBJ1-6,TRBV24-1,CATAASYNSPLHF,TGTGCCACCGCTGCCTCCTATAATTCACCCCTCCACTTT
NA,NA,TRBJ1-1,TRBV20-1,CSARDGGLAFF,TGCAGTGCTAGAGATGGGGGGCTAGCTTTCTTT
NA,NA,TRBJ2-6,TRBV7-3,CASSQFLGTGANVLTF,TGTGCCAGCTCTCAGTTTTTGGGGACAGGGGCCAACGTCCTGACTTTC
NA,NA,TRBJ1-1,TRBV28,CASSFSTVETEAFF,TGTGCCAGCAGTTTTTCCACTGTTGAGACTGAAGCTTTCTTT
NA,NA,TRBJ1-1,TRBV25-1,CASSDSTVNTEAFF,TGTGCCAGCAGTGACTCGACCGTGAACACTGAAGCTTTCTTT
NA,NA,TRBJ2-1,TRBV30,CAWSISYNEQFF,TGTGCCTGGTCTATTAGTTACAATGAGCAGTTCTTC